The 5 T cell receptor beta chains in this list originate from one sample, sequenced in a study of T cell responses to AZD1222 COVID-19 vaccine. Here immunoSEQ multiplex PCR was the method, and the copy in TCRdb shows in-frame clones only, minus some. The profile shows approximately 110,000 clones, around 92% of them singletons. The sample consisted of peripheral blood, taken 28 days after the second AZD1222 dose. Receptor source: an adult who received the AZD1222 COVID-19 vaccine.

The gene calls are TRBV6-5 and TRBJ2-7, with TRBD1 matching 7 bases. Trimming cost V 7 bases and J 2 bases; bases outside gene matches: 8. CDR3 size: 14 residues. Germline values: CDR1 MNHEY, CDR2 SVGAGI. CDR3 nucleotide sequence: TGTGCCAGCATTCCCAGGACAGGCCCCTACGAGCAGTACTTC. This gives the protein CASIPRTGPYEQYF.

The chain combines TRBV6-5 with TRBJ2-5; 9 nucleotides match TRBD1. This CDR3 is built from 14 residues. The junction had 6 bases not matched to a gene; V was cut back by 5 bases and J by 5 bases. The germline CDR1 and CDR2 sequences are MNHEY and SVGAGI. The CDR3 loop is CASSPGQGVETQYF. The CDR3 region has the DNA TGTGCCAGCAGTCCGGGACAGGGTGTTGAGACCCAGTACTTC.

The gene calls are TRBV7-2 and TRBJ2-5; D tentatively fits TRBD1 or TRBD2 (5 bases each). CDR3 length: 15 amino acids. Trimming took off 2 bases at V and 5 bases at J, with 15 bases between the two ends. The germline V gene encodes CDR1 SGHTA and CDR2 FQGNSA. The DNA for the CDR3 is TGTGCCAGCAGCTTATTCGGTCAGGGCGGGGAGACCCAGTACTTC. The encoded protein is CASSLFGQGGETQYF.

This chain uses TRBV6-1 with TRBJ2-1, with 8 bases that match TRBD2. V gave up 3 bases and J gave up 6 bases; unmatched junction bases: 4. The CDR3 extends over 14 amino acids. The germline V gene has CDR1 MNHNS and CDR2 SASEGT. This chain's CDR3 is CASSEGLGVNEQFF. DNA for the CDR3: TGTGCCAGCAGTGAGGGACTAGGGGTCAATGAGCAGTTCTTC.

This chain joins TRBV11-3 and TRBJ2-3, with TRBD2 identical over 16 bases. With 5 bases clipped from V and 2 bases from J, the junction kept 7 bases outside the gene matches. The CDR3 has 18 amino acids. From germline, CDR1 is SGHNT and CDR2 YENEEA. The CDR3 loop reads CASSLGTSGGAATDTQYF. The CDR3 DNA follows: TGTGCCAGCAGCCTCGGGACTAGCGGGGGGGCAGCCACAGATACGCAGTATTTT.